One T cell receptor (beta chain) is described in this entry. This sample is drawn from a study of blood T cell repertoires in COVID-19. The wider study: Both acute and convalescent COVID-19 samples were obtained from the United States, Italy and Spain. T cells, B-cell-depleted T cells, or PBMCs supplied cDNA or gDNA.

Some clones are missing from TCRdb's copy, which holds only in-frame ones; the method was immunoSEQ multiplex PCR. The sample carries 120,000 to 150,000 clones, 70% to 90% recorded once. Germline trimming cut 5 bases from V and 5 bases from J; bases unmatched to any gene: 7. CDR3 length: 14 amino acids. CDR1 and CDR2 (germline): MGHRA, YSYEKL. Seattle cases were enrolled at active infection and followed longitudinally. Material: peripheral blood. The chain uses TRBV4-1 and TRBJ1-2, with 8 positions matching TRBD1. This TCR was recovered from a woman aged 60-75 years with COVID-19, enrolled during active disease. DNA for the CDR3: TGCGCCAGCAGCAAGCAGGGGGCAGGGTATGGCTACACCTTC. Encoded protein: CASSKQGAGYGYTF.